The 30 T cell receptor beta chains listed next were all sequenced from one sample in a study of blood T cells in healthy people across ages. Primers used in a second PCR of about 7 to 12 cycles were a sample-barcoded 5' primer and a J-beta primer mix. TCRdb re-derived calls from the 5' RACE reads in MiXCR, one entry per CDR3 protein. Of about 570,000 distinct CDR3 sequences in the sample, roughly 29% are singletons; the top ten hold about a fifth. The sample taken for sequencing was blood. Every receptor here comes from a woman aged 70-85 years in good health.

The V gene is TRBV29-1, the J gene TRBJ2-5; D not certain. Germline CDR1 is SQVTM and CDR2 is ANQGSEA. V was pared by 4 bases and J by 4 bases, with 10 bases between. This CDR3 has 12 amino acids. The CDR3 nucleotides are TGCAGCGTTGTGCCCTCGGGAGAGACCCAGTACTTC. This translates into CSVVPSGETQYF.

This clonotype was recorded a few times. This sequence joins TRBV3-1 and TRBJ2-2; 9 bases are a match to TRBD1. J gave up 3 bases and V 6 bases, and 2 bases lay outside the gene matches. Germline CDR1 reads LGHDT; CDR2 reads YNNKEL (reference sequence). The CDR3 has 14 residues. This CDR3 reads CASRGQGDTGELFF. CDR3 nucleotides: TGTGCCAGCAGGGGACAGGGTGACACCGGGGAGCTGTTTTTT.

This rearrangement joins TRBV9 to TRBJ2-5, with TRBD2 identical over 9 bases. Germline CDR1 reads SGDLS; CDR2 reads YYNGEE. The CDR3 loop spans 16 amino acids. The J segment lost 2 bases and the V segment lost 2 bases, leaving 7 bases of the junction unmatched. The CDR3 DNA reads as TGTGCCAGCAGCGTGGGAGGGCTAGCGGGACAAGAGACCCAGTACTTC. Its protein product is CASSVGGLAGQETQYF.

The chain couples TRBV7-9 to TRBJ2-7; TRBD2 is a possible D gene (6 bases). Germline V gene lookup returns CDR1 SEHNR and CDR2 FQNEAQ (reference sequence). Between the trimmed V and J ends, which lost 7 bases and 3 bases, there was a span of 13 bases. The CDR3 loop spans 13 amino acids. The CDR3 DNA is TGTGCCAGCACTCTCCGGGGGAACTACGAGCAGTACTTC. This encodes CASTLRGNYEQYF.

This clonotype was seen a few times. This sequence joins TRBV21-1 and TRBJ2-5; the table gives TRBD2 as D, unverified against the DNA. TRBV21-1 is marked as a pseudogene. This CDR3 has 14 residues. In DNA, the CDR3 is TGTGCCAGCAGCAACAGGAGGGAAGAAGAGACCCAGTACTTC. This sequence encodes CASSNRREEETQYF.

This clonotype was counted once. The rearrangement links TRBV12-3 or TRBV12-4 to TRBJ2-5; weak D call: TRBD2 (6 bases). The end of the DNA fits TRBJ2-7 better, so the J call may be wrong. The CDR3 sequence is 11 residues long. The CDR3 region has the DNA TGTGCCAGCAGTGCGACTAGCGAGCAGTACTTC. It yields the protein CASSATSEQYF.

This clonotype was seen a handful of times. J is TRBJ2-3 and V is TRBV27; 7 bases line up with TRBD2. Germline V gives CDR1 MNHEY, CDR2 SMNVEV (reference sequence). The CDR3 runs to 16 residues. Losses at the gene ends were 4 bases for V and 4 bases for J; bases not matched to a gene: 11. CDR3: CASSYGFAGVADTQYF. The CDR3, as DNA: TGTGCCAGCAGTTATGGGTTCGCGGGGGTCGCAGATACGCAGTATTTT.

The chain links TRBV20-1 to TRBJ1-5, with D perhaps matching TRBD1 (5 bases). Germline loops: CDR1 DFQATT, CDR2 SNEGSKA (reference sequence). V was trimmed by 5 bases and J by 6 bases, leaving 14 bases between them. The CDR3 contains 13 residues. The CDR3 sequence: CSAVRTTSQPQHF. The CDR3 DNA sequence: TGCAGTGCTGTTAGGACAACCAGTCAGCCCCAGCATTTT.

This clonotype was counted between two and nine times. This chain's CDR3 is CASSEGGDDEKLFF. CDR3 nucleotide sequence: TGTGCCAGCAGTGAGGGCGGGGACGATGAAAAACTGTTTTTT. The chain employs TRBV6-1 and TRBJ1-4, with D tentatively TRBD1 (5 bases). Germline loops: CDR1 MNHNS, CDR2 SASEGT. This CDR3 region has 14 residues. Trimming took 3 bases from V and 6 from J, leaving 11 bases between them.

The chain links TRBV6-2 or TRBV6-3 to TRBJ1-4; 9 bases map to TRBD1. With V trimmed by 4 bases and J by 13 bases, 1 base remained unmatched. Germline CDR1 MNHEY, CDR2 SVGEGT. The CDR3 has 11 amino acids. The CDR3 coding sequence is TGTGCCAGCAGTTCGGACAGGGGACTGTTTTTT. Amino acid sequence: CASSSDRGLFF.

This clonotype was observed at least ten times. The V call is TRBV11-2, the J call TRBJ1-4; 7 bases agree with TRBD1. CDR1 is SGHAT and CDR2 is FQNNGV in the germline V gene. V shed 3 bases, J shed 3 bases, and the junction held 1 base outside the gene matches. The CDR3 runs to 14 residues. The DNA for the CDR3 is TGTGCCAGCAGCTTTGGGACAGCTAATGAAAAACTGTTTTTT. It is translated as CASSFGTANEKLFF.

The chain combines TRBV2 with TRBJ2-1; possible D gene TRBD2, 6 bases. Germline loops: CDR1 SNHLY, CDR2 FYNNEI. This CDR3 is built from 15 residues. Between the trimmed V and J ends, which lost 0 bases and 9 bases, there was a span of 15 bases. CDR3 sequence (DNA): TGTGCCAGCAGTGAAGCGCGGGGAAAAGTGGTTGAGCAGTTCTTC. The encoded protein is CASSEARGKVVEQFF.

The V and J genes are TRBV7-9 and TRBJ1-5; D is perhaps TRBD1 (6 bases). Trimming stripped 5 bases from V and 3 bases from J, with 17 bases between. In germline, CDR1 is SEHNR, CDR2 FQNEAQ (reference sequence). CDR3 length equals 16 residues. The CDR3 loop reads CASSPGTRGVNQPQHF. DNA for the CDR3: TGTGCCAGCAGCCCTGGGACCAGGGGCGTCAATCAGCCCCAGCATTTT.

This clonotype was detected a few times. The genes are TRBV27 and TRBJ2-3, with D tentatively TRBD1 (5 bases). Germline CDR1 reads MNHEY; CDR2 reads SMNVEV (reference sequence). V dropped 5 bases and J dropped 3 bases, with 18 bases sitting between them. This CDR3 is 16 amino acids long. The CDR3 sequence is CASSLWGGDSTDTQYF. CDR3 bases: TGTGCCAGCAGTCTTTGGGGCGGAGACTCAACAGATACGCAGTATTTT.

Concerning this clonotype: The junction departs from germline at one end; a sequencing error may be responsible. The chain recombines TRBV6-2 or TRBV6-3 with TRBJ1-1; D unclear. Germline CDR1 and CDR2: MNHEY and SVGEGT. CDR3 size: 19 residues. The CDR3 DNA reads TGTGCCAGCAGTTACTCCGGCAGTTTCTCGCCGCACTTGAACACTGGAGCTTTCTTT. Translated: CASSYSGSFSPHLNTGAFF.

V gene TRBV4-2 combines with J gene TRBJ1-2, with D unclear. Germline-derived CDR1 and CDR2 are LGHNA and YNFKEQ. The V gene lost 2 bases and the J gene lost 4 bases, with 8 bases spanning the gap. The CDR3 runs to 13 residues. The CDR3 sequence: CASSQMRTYGYTF. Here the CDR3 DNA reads TGTGCCAGCAGCCAAATGAGGACCTATGGCTACACCTTC.

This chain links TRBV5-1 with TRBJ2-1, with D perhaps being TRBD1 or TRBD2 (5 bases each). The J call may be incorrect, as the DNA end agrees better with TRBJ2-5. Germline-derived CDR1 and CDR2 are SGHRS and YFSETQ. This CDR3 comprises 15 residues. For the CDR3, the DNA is TGCGCCAGCAGCTTGGGGCAGGGAGACGGAGAGACCCAGTACTTC. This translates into CASSLGQGDGETQYF.

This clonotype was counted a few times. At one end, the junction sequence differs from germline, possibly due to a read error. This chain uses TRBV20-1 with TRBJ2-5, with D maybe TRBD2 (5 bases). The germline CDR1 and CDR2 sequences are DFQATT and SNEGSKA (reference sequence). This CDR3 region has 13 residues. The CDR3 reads CSARVEGRETQYF. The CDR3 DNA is TGCAGCGCTAGAGTAGAGGGTAGGGAGACCCAGTACTTC.

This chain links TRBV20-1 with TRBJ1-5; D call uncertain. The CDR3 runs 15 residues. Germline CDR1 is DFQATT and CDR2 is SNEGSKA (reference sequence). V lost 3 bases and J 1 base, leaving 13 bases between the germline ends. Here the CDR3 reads CSASEGRASNQPQHF. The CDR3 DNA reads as TGCAGTGCTAGTGAGGGTCGGGCGAGCAATCAGCCCCAGCATTTT.

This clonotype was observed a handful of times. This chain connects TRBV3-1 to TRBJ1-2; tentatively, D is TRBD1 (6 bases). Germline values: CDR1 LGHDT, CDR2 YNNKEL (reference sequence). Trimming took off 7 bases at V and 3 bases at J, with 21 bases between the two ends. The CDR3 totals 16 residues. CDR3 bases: TGTGCCAGCACCCGTCGATCAGGGGACGGGTACTATGGCTACACCTTC. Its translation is CASTRRSGDGYYGYTF.

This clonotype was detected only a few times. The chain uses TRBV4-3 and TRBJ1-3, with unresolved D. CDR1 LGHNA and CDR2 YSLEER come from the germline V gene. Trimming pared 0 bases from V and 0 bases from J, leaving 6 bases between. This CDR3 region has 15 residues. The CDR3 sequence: CASSQDLVSGNTIYF. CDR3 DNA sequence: TGCGCCAGCAGCCAAGATTTGGTCTCTGGAAACACCATATATTTT.

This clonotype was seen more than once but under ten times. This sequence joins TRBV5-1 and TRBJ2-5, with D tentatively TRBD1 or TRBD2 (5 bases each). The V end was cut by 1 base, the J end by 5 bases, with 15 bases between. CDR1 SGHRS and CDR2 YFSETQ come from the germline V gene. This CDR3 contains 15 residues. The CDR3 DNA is TGCGCCAGCAGCTTGTTTGTAGGGGACGGGGAGACCCAGTACTTC. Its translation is CASSLFVGDGETQYF.

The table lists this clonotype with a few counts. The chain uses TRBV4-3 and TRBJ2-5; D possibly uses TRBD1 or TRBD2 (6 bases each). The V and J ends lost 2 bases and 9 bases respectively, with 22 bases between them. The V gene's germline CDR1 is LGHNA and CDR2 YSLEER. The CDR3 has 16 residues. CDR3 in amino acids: CASSQFPGTSRGAQYF. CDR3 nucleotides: TGCGCCAGCAGCCAATTTCCCGGGACCTCAAGGGGGGCCCAGTACTTC.

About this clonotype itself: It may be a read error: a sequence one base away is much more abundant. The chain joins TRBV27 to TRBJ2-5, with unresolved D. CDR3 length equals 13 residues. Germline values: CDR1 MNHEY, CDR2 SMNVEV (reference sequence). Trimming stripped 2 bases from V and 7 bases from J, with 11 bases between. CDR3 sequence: CASSLSAWGTQYF. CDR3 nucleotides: TGTGCCAGCAGTTTAAGCGCGTGGGGGACCCAGTACTTC.

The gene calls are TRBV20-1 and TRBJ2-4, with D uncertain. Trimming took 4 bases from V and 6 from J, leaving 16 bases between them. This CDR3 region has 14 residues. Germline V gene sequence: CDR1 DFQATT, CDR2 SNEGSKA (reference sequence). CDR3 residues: CSAMFPSSPNIQYF. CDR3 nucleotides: TGCAGTGCTATGTTCCCCTCATCCCCAAACATTCAGTACTTC.

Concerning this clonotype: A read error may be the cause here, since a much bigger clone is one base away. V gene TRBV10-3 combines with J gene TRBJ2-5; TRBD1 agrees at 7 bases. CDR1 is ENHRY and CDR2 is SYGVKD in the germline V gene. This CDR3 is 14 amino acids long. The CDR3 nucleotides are TGTGCCATCAGTGGTGAGACAGGGACCTACGAGCAGCACTTC. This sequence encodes CAISGETGTYEQHF.

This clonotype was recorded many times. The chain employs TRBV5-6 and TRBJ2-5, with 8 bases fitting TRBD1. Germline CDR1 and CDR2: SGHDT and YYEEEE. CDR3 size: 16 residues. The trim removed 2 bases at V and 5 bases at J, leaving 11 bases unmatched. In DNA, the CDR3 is TGTGCCAGCAGCTTACCCGGACAGGGTGGGTTTGAGACCCAGTACTTC. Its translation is CASSLPGQGGFETQYF.

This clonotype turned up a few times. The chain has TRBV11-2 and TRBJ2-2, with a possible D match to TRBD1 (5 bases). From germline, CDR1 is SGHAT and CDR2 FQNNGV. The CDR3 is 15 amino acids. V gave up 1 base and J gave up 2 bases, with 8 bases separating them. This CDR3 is CASSLVRVNTGELFF. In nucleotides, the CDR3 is TGTGCCAGCAGCTTAGTCAGGGTAAACACCGGGGAGCTGTTTTTT.

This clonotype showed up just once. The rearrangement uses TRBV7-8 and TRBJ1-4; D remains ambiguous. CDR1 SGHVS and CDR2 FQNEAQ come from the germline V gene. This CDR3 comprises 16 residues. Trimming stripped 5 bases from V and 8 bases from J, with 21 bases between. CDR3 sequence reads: CASSTTLLGIREKLFF. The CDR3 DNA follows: TGTGCCAGCAGCACCACATTACTAGGAATTCGAGAAAAACTGTTTTTT.

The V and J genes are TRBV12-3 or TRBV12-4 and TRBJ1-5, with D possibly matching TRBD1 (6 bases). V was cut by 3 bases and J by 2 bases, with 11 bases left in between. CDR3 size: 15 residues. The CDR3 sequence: CASSLGHQGNQPQHF. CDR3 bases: TGTGCCAGCAGTTTGGGACACCAAGGCAATCAGCCCCAGCATTTT.